This entry lists 15 T cell receptor beta chains sequenced from one sample in a study of shared clonotypes between healthy human individuals (dated by TCRdb to 2019 to 2021). For the CD8 naive samples, CD45RO-negative cells were positively selected for CCR7, yielding a CD45RA+CCR7+ population from which TemRA cells were excluded. Libraries were built with the immunoSEQ multiplex PCR assay. Held by TCRdb, this immuneACCESS table contains in-frame sequences only and omits some clones. Under half of the omission traces to an unresolved V gene where checked; the cause of the rest is unknown. The table for this sample lists some 2.1 million clones; about 94% of them were counted only once. The ten largest make up roughly 1% of the sample. Material: naive CD8+ T cells sorted from blood. Per the publication, the cell subset or site label means: CD45RA+CCR7+. The receptors originated from a man in his late teens or twenties in good health.

The V gene is TRBV7-6, the J gene TRBJ2-1; 8 nucleotides line up with TRBD2. Trimming cost V 7 bases and J 4 bases; bases outside gene matches: 9. CDR1 is SGHVS, CDR2 FNYEAQ, per germline. This CDR3 has 15 amino acids. DNA of the CDR3: TGTGCCAGCACCCCGGGGCGGGGGGAGTACAATGAGCAGTTCTTC. Its protein is CASTPGRGEYNEQFF.

This chain links TRBV10-3 with TRBJ2-7; 8 bases agree with TRBD2. The CDR3 covers 14 residues. J was trimmed by 0 bases and V by 11 bases; bases with no gene match: 9. Looked up from germline, CDR1 is ENHRY and CDR2 is SYGVKD. The CDR3 DNA sequence: TGTGCCGTACGGCCCAGCGGGAGCTCCTACGAGCAGTACTTC. Its translation: CAVRPSGSSYEQYF.

Points on this clone: Other DNA sequences in the sample encode the same CDR3. V usage is TRBV28 and J usage is TRBJ2-7; D call uncertain. This CDR3 region has 13 residues. Germline values: CDR1 MDHEN, CDR2 SYDVKM. V was shortened by 2 bases and J by 1 base, with 6 bases between the two germline ends. The CDR3 spells CASSLHSSYEQYF. In nucleotides, the CDR3 is TGTGCCAGCAGTTTACACAGTTCCTACGAGCAGTACTTC.

The V and J genes are TRBV6-5 and TRBJ2-1, with 8 bases fitting TRBD1. Germline-derived CDR1 and CDR2 are MNHEY and SVGAGI. The CDR3 loop spans 12 amino acids. The ends lost 6 bases at V and 10 bases at J; junction bases unmatched: 5. The CDR3 nucleotides read TGTGCCAGCAGCTCCACAGGGGGGGAGCAGTTCTTC. Its translation is CASSSTGGEQFF.

The genes are TRBV5-6 and TRBJ1-2; D is uncertain. V gave up 0 bases and J gave up 3 bases, with 6 bases separating them. Germline assignment: CDR1 SGHDT and CDR2 YYEEEE. This CDR3 contains 13 residues. The chain's CDR3 is CASSLGADYGYTF. CDR3 DNA: TGTGCCAGCAGCTTGGGGGCCGACTATGGCTACACCTTC.

The J gene is TRBJ2-1, the V gene TRBV30, with D perhaps TRBD1 or TRBD2 (5 bases each). V lost 0 bases and J 5 bases, leaving 8 bases between the germline ends. The CDR3 extends over 13 amino acids. The V gene's germline CDR1 is GTSNPN and CDR2 SVGIG (reference sequence). CDR3 region: CAWSVTGHNEQFF. CDR3 DNA: TGTGCCTGGAGTGTAACGGGACACAATGAGCAGTTCTTC. Drawing the rest from reference TRBV30 and TRBJ2-1, the complete variable domain is SQTIHQWPATLVQPVGSPLSLECTVEGTSNPNLYWYRQAAGRGLQLLFYSVGIGQISSEVPQNLSASRPQDRQFILSSKKLLLSDSGFYLCAWSVTGHNEQFFGPGTRLTVL.

The chain joins TRBV7-9 to TRBJ1-4; D unclear. The length of the CDR3 is 13 residues. V was shortened by 5 bases and J by 4 bases, with 8 bases between the two germline ends. Germline V gives CDR1 SEHNR, CDR2 FQNEAQ (reference sequence). The CDR3 DNA reads as TGTGCCAGCAGCCTGGACCTTAATGAAAAACTGTTTTTT. Protein product: CASSLDLNEKLFF.

V and J are TRBV6-5 and TRBJ1-4; D is unresolved. Between the trimmed V and J ends, which lost 5 bases and 5 bases, there was a span of 9 bases. Germline V lookup: CDR1 MNHEY, CDR2 SVGAGI. The CDR3 is 13 amino acids. In DNA form, the CDR3 reads TGTGCCAGCAGTCCGGACCTAAATGAAAAACTGTTTTTT. This gives the protein CASSPDLNEKLFF.

The table lists this clone with a count of one. The rearrangement uses TRBV27 and TRBJ2-5, with D perhaps matching TRBD1 (5 bases). V lost 0 bases and J 4 bases, leaving 24 bases between the germline ends. Germline V gene data show CDR1 as MNHEY and CDR2 as SMNVEV (reference sequence). This CDR3 region has 19 residues. The CDR3 here is CASSLSRIGTGMYGETQYF. Here the CDR3 DNA reads TGTGCCAGCAGTTTATCCCGAATTGGTACAGGAATGTATGGAGAGACCCAGTACTTC.

This sequence joins TRBV15 and TRBJ1-1, with D possibly TRBD1 on 5 matching bases. The V gene's germline CDR1 is LNHNV and CDR2 YYDKDF (reference sequence). The CDR3 contains 14 residues. Between the trimmed V and J ends, which lost 7 bases and 1 base, there was a span of 13 bases. The CDR3 loop is CATTEPTENTEAFF. DNA of the CDR3: TGTGCCACCACCGAACCGACAGAGAACACTGAAGCTTTCTTT.

V and J are TRBV2 and TRBJ1-1; no clear D gene. Germline assignment: CDR1 SNHLY and CDR2 FYNNEI. The CDR3 has 18 residues. Trimming removed 2 bases from V and 0 bases from J, with 19 bases in between. In nucleotides, the CDR3 is TGTGCCAGCAGTGAATTTAGTCTTGGTGCAGGATTGAACACTGAAGCTTTCTTT. As protein: CASSEFSLGAGLNTEAFF.

Note on this clone: Other DNA sequences in this specimen translate into the identical CDR3. The rearrangement uses TRBV7-9 and TRBJ2-7, with unresolved D. This CDR3 contains 12 residues. Germline V gene lookup returns CDR1 SEHNR and CDR2 FQNEAQ (reference sequence). V lost 7 bases and J lost 3, with 10 bases in between. This CDR3 reads CASNQDGYEQYF. The DNA of the CDR3 is TGTGCCAGCAACCAAGACGGCTACGAGCAGTACTTC.

This rearrangement joins TRBV13 to TRBJ1-6; TRBD1 matches at 8 bases. Trimming removed 6 bases from V and 0 bases from J; junction bases left unmatched: 10. The germline V gene has CDR1 PRHDT and CDR2 FYEKMQ (reference sequence). The CDR3 runs 18 residues. The CDR3 is CASSPSRDRTSYNSPLHF. CDR3 nucleotides: TGTGCCAGCAGTCCTTCCCGGGACAGGACCTCCTATAATTCACCCCTCCACTTT. The full variable domain, in which reference TRBV13 and TRBJ1-6 provide the parts outside the CDR3, is AAGVIQSPRHLIKEKRETATLKCYPIPRHDTVYWYQQGPGQDPQFLISFYEKMQSDKGSIPDRFSAQQFSDYHSELNMSSLELGDSALYFCASSPSRDRTSYNSPLHFGNGTRLTVT.

This clone was seen just once. This chain joins TRBV15 and TRBJ2-2; 8 nucleotides match TRBD1. V shed 6 bases and J 3 bases; nucleotides not matched to a gene: 6. In germline, CDR1 is LNHNV, CDR2 YYDKDF (reference sequence). This CDR3 has 15 amino acids. CDR3 DNA sequence: TGTGCCACCAGAGAGACAGGGGAGGACACCGGGGAGCTGTTTTTT. Translation gives CATRETGEDTGELFF.

The V gene is TRBV14, the J gene TRBJ2-2; TRBD2 matches at 8 bases. V gave up 2 bases and J gave up 5 bases; unmatched junction bases: 1. The CDR3 spans 14 residues. Per the germline V gene, CDR1 is SGHDN and CDR2 is FVKESK. CDR3 loop: CASSQIAGTGELFF. The CDR3 DNA reads TGTGCCAGCAGCCAAATAGCGGGAACCGGGGAGCTGTTTTTT.